This TCR beta chain appears in the sequencing data of a study of molecular identifiers for immune sequencing clone quantification. TCRdb redid the calling of the PCR reads with MiXCR, one entry per CDR3 protein. The sample includes about 10,000 distinct CDR3 sequences, 15% to 20% of them seen just once. Sorting selected naive CD8 T cells with a CD8+CD4-CCR7+CD45RA+ phenotype. V was shortened by 6 bases and J by 0 bases, with 13 bases between the two germline ends. Germline assignment: CDR1 LGHNT and CDR2 FRNRAP. This CDR3 spans 15 amino acids. Study-level results: Effector cells kept over 99% of their molecules in clones above 20 RNA copies, while naive cells kept under 1% there.

Ten or more counts support this clonotype. No antigen is known for it. The J gene is TRBJ2-3, the V gene TRBV12-5, with a tentative D call TRBD1 (6 bases). The receptor's source is a human donor in good health. Some libraries in this study had Jurkat cell RNA spiked in. Material: naive CD8+ T cells from blood, with Jurkat cell RNA spiked in. Noted subset: FACS-sorted CD8+CD4-CCR7+CD45RA+ naive T cells. This CDR3 reads CASGHNRDSTDTQYF. The CDR3 nucleotides read TGTGCTAGTGGACATAACAGGGATAGCACAGATACGCAGTATTTT.